This T cell receptor beta chain was observed in a study of T cells in Graves' hyperthyroidism and ophthalmopathy. Concerning this clonotype: The antigen remains unidentified.

Researchers barred patients who had uncontrolled infection, other autoimmune disease, pregnancy or lactation. Points from the study as a whole: Blood samples included most of the expanded thyroid clonotypes exceeding 0.001. A median 6.5 months before onset, the model predicted ophthalmopathy.

Amplified regions were TCR beta CDR3 sequences from RNA transcripts. TCR CDR3 regions were first amplified by RT-PCR with HTBI primers. TCRdb recomputed calls from the multiplex PCR reads with MiXCR, one row per CDR3 protein. Found here are about 46,000 distinct CDR3 sequences, around 48% of them singletons; the top ten hold roughly 32%. Input material: peripheral blood or thyroid tissue (not recorded which). The TCR originated in a woman between 45 and 65 years old with Graves' hyperthyroidism.

CDR3 in DNA: TGTGCCAGCAGCTCCCGCAGCTATGGCTACACCTTC. Translating gives CASSSRSYGYTF. This rearrangement joins TRBV7-3 to TRBJ1-2, with unresolved D. Trimming took 4 bases from V and 4 from J, leaving 7 bases between them. Germline V lookup: CDR1 SGHTA, CDR2 FQGTGA. The CDR3 loop spans 12 amino acids.